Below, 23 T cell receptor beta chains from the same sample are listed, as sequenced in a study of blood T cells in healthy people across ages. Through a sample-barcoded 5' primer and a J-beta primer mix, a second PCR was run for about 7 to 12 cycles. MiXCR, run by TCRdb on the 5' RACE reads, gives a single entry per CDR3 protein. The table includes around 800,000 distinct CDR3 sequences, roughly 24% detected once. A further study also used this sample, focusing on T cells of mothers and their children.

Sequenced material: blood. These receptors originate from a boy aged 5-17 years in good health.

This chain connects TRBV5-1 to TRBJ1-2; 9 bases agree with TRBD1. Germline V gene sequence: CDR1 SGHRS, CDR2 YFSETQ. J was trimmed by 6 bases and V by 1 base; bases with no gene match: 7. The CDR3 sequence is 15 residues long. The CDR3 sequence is CASSLNRRQGDGYTF. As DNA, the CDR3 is TGCGCCAGCAGCTTGAATCGGAGACAGGGGGATGGCTACACCTTC.

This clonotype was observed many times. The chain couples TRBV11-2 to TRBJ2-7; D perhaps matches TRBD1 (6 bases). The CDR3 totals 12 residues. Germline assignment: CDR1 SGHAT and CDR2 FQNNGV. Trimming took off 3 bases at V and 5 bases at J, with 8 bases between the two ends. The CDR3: CASSFTGNEQYF. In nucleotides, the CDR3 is TGTGCCAGCAGCTTTACAGGGAACGAGCAGTACTTC.

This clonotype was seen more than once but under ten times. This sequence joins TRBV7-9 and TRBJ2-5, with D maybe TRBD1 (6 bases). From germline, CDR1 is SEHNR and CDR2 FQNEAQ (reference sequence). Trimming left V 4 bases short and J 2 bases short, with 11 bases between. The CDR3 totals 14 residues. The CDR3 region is CASSYWTDQETQYF. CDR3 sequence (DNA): TGTGCCAGCAGCTACTGGACAGATCAAGAGACCCAGTACTTC.

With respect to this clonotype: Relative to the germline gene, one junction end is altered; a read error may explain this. The CDR3: CASSSDPSGEAFF. The CDR3 bases are TGCGCCAGCAGCTCGGACCCCTCGGGTGAAGCTTTCTTT. V and J are TRBV7-3 and TRBJ1-1; no reliable D call. CDR1 SGHTA and CDR2 FQGTGA come from the germline V gene. The CDR3 totals 13 residues. Filled out from reference TRBV7-3 and TRBJ1-1, the complete variable domain reads GAGVSQTPSNKVTEKGKYVELRCDPISGHTALYWYRQSLGQGPEFLIYFQGTGAADDSGLPNDRFFAVRPEGSVSTLKIQRTERGDSAVYLCASSSDPSGEAFFGQGTRLTVV.

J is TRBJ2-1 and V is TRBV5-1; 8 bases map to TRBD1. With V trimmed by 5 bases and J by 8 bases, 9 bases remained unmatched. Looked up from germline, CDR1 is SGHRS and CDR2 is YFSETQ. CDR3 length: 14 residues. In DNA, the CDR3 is TGCGCCAGCAGTAGGCAGGGGGCAGGGGATGAGCAGTTCTTC. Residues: CASSRQGAGDEQFF. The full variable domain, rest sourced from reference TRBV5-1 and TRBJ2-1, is KAGVTQTPRYLIKTRGQQVTLSCSPISGHRSVSWYQQTPGQGLQFLFEYFSETQRNKGNFPGRFSGRQFSNSRSEMNVSTLELGDSALYLCASSRQGAGDEQFFGPGTRLTVL.

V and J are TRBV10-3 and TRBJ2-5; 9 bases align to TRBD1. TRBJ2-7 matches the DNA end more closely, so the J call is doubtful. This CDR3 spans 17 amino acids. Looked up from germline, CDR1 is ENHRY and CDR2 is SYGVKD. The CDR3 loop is CAISESRGQGLSYEQYF. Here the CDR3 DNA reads TGTGCCATCAGTGAGTCTAGGGGACAGGGACTGTCCTACGAGCAGTACTTC.

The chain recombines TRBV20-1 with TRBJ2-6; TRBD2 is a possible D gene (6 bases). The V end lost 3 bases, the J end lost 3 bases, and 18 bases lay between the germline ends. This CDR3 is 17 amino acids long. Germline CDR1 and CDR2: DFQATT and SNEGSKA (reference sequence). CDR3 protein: CSASRVAGQSGANVLTF. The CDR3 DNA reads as TGCAGTGCTAGTCGGGTTGCGGGGCAAAGTGGGGCCAACGTCCTGACTTTC.

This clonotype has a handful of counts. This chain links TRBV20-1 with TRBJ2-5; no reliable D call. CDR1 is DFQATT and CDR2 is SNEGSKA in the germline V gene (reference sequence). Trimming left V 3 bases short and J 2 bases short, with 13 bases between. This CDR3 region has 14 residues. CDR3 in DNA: TGCAGTGCTAGTCCCTCGGAGATACAAGAGACCCAGTACTTC. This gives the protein CSASPSEIQETQYF.

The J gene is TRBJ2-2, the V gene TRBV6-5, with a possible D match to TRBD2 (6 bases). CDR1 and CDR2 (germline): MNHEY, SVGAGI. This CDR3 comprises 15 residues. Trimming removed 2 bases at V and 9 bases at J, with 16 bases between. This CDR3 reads CASSYELAGGRELFF. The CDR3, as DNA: TGTGCCAGCAGTTACGAACTAGCAGGCGGTAGGGAGCTGTTTTTT.

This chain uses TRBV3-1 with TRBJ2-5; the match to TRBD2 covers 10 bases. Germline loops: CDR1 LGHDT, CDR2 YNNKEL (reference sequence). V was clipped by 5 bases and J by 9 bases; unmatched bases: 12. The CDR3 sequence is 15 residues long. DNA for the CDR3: TGTGCCAGCAGCGGGCGGAGAGCGGGGGGGCCTTCCCAGTACTTC. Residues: CASSGRRAGGPSQYF.

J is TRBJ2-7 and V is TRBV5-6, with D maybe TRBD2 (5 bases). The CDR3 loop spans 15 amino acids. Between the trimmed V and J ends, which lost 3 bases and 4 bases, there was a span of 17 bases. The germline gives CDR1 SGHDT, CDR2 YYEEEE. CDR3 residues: CASSYQSGLWYEQYF. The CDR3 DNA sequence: TGTGCCAGCAGCTACCAGTCGGGGTTATGGTACGAGCAGTACTTC.

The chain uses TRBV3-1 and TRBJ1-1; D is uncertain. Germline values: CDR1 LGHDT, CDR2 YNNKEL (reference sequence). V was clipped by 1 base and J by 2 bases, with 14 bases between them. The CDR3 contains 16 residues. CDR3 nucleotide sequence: TGTGCCAGCAGCCAAGCTGACCGGCAAGCCAACACTGAAGCTTTCTTT. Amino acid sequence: CASSQADRQANTEAFF.

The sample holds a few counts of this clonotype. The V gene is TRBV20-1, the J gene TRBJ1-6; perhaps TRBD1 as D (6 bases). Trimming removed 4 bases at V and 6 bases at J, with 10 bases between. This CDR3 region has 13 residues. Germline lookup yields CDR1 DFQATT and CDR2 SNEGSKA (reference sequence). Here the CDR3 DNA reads TGCAGTGCTACCAGGGGCAGTAATTCACCCCTCCACTTT. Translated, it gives CSATRGSNSPLHF.

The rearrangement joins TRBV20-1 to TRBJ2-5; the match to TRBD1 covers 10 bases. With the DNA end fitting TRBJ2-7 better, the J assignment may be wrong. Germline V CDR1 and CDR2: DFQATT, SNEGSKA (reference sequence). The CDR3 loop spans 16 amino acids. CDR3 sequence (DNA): TGCAGTGCACTACCGCCGAGGACAGGGGGGACTGGCGAGCAGTACTTC. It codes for CSALPPRTGGTGEQYF.

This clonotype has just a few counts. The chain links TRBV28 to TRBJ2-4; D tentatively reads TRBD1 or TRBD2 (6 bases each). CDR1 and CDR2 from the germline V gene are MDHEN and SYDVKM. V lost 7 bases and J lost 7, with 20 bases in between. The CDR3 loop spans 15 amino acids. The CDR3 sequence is CASKEGRQAVNIQYF. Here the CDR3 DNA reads TGTGCCAGCAAGGAGGGGAGACAGGCGGTTAACATTCAGTACTTC.

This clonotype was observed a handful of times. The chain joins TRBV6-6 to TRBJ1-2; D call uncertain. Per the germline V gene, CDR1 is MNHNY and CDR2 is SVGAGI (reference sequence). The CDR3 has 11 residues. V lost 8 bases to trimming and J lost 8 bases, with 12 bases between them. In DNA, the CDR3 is TGTGCCAGCTTATACCCCGGAGGCTACACCTTC. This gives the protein CASLYPGGYTF.

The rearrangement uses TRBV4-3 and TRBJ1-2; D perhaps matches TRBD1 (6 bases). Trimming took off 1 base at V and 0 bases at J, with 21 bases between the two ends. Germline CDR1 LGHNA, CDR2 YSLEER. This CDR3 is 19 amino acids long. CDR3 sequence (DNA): TGCGCCAGCAGCCAAGGTCTCAGGGGACTATTCGGAGCTAACTATGGCTACACCTTC. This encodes CASSQGLRGLFGANYGYTF.

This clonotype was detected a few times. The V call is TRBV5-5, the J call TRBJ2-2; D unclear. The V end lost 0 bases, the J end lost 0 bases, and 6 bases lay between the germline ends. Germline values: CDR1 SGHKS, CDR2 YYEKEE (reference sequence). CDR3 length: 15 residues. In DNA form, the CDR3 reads TGTGCCAGCAGCTTGGGGAGCCCGAACACCGGGGAGCTGTTTTTT. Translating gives CASSLGSPNTGELFF.

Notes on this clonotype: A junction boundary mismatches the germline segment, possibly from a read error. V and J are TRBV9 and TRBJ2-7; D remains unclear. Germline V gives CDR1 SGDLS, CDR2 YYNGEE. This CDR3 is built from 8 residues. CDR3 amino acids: CASSPPSF. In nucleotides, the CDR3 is TGTGCCAGCAGCCCCCCTAGCTTC.

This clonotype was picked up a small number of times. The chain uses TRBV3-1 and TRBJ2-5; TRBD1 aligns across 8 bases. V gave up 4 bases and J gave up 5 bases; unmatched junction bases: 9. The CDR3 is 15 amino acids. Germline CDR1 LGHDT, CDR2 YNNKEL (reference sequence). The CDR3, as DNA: TGTGCCAGCAGCCGGGAGGCAGGGGGCTCGGAGACCCAGTACTTC. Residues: CASSREAGGSETQYF.

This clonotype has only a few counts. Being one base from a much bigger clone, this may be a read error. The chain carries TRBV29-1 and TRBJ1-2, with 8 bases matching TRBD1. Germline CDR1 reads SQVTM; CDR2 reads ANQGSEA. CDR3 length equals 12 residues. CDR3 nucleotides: TGCGGCGCGGACAGGGCGGACTATGGCTACACCTTC. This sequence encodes CGADRADYGYTF.

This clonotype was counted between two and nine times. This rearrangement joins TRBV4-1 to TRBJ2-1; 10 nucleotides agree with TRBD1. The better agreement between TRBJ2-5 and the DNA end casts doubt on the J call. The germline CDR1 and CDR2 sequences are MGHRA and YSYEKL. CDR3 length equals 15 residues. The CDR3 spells CASSQYRTGGETQYF. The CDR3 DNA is TGCGCCAGCAGCCAGTACCGGACAGGGGGAGAGACCCAGTACTTC.

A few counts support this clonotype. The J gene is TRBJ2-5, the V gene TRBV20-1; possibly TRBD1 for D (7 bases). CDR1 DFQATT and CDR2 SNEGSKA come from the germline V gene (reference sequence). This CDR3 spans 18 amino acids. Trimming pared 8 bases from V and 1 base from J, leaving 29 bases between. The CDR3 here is CSPYSPTPAGGLQETQYF. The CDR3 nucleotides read TGCAGTCCCTACAGCCCAACCCCAGCAGGGGGGCTCCAAGAGACCCAGTACTTC.